The TCR beta chain described here comes from a study of blood T cells in healthy people across ages. Whole-study findings and limits: Naive CD4+ cell counts and diversity both ran higher in long-lived than in aged donors.

Trimming cost V 0 bases and J 6 bases, with 20 bases left between them. Per germline, CDR1 LGHNA and CDR2 YNFKEQ. The CDR3 covers 17 residues. Together with a sample-barcoded 5' primer, a J-beta primer mix was included in a second PCR lasting roughly 6 to 12 cycles. Each cDNA molecule was tagged by a template-switch adaptor that had 12 random nucleotides. Each CDR3 protein is one row after TCRdb ran MiXCR on the 5' RACE reads. The repertoire holds about 1.7 million distinct CDR3 sequences, with roughly 28% as singletons. As for this clonotype: Its antigen is as yet unknown.

Samples each had at least 6 micrograms of total RNA extracted. This chain uses TRBV4-2 with TRBJ1-1; tentatively, D is TRBD1 (6 bases). This receptor was identified in a woman in her thirties in good health. Sample: blood. In DNA, the CDR3 is TGTGCCAGCAGCCAAGATCAAGCGCAGGGGAGGTGGGCTGAAGCTTTCTTT. Translation gives CASSQDQAQGRWAEAFF.